This record concerns one T cell receptor (beta chain) sequence. Its antigen is undetermined. This sample stems from a study of T cell responses to AZD1222 COVID-19 vaccine. Study findings and constraints: After the peak T cell response, and only then, were repertoires sampled. Of the AZD1222 recipients, only 5 or 6 were seropositive at baseline.

Trimming took off 7 bases at V and 1 base at J, with 13 bases between the two ends. The CDR3 length is 14 residues. CDR1 is SNHLY, CDR2 FYNNEI, per germline. TCRdb's table, derived via immunoSEQ multiplex PCR, lists solely in-frame clones and lacks some. The sample holds around 120,000 clones, around 94% seen once. The sequence came from an adult in good health. The rearrangement uses TRBV2 and TRBJ1-1; D unclear. The source was peripheral blood, collected on day 0 of AZD1222 vaccination. The chain's CDR3 is CASTSGVANTEAFF. Here the CDR3 DNA reads TGTGCCAGCACCTCCGGGGTCGCGAACACTGAAGCTTTCTTT.